This T cell receptor (beta chain) was recovered during a study of T-cell reconstitution after alpha-beta-depleted transplantation in children. TCRbeta library construction was performed incorporating unique molecular identifiers. In TCRdb, the PCR reads were re-called with MiXCR into one record per CDR3 protein. The data hold a few hundred thousand distinct CDR3 sequences, with over 20% observed a single time. Study observations and caveats: There were some patients whose high TCRbeta diversity at day 60 came from surviving recipient T cells and thymic progenitors. About two months after transplant, alpha-beta T cells reportedly came from several hundred expanded graft clones. A year had passed since transplant, and T-cell counts and diversity by then came mostly from newly produced T cells.

This clonotype was found a few times. Antigen specificity is unknown. Germline V lookup: CDR1 MNHEY, CDR2 SVGAGI. CDR3 size: 13 residues. Trimming cost V 8 bases and J 3 bases, with 14 bases left between them. The chain recombines TRBV6-5 with TRBJ2-7; D perhaps matches TRBD1 (6 bases). Sequenced here: PBMCs, mostly from graft donor cells, sampled 180 days after TCRalphabeta/CD19-depleted stem cell transplant. This TCR derives from a male patient younger than 18 who had a stem cell transplant for acute lymphoblastic leukemia, so the T cells may come from the graft donor. The CDR3: CASGLQGDYEQYF. Here the CDR3 DNA reads TGTGCCAGCGGGTTACAGGGAGACTACGAGCAGTACTTC.